At least ten counts were recorded for the clone carrying this T cell receptor beta chain. Absent ophthalmopathy progression within 18 months defined stable Graves' hyperthyroidism. Diagnoses used clinical symptoms, serum thyroxine and TRAb, thyroid ultrasound and orbital computed tomography. This entry belongs to a study of T cells in Graves' hyperthyroidism and ophthalmopathy. TCR beta CDR3 sequences were amplified from RNA transcripts. Initially, a first-round RT-PCR of the TCR CDR3 employed the HTBI primer set. TCRdb processed the multiplex PCR reads anew with MiXCR; each CDR3 protein has one entry. The profile covers hundreds of thousands of distinct CDR3 sequences, with just under 25% appearing a single time and 73% taken by the ten largest. The receptor was derived from a man aged 50-59 years with Graves' hyperthyroidism. Sequencing was done on a sample of blood.

The DNA for the CDR3 is TGTGCCAGCAGCCTAGCGGGGGATGCAGATACGCAGTATTTT. Its protein product is CASSLAGDADTQYF. The V and J genes are TRBV6-1 and TRBJ2-3; the match to TRBD2 covers 10 bases. The germline V gene has CDR1 MNHNS and CDR2 SASEGT. This CDR3 has 14 amino acids. The V and J ends lost 6 bases and 4 bases, in that order; junction bases with no gene match: 4.